Detailed here is one TCR beta chain. As yet, its antigen is unknown. The data were taken from a study of cytomegalovirus exposure and HLA in healthy donors. The study's findings and limits: The tendency of first-cohort TCR clusters to co-occur in the approximately 110 validation repertoires was identified by a subsequent analysis. Listed as cytomegalovirus-associated were 164 TCR beta chains. A few CMV-associated chains proved CMV antigen-specific in vitro.

Looked up from germline, CDR1 is GTSNPN and CDR2 is SVGIG (reference sequence). V was shortened by 2 bases and J by 4 bases, with 15 bases between the two germline ends. This CDR3 has 14 amino acids. TCRdb's table, derived via immunoSEQ multiplex PCR, lists solely in-frame clones and lacks some. The sample has about 240,000 clones; approximately 84% are singletons. The sequenced sample consisted of PBMCs. This clonotype was obtained from a woman between 25 and 40 years old in good health and CMV-seropositive. The chain has TRBV30 and TRBJ2-7, with D perhaps TRBD1 (6 bases). CDR3 sequence (DNA): TGTGCCTGGAGTCGCACAGGGATAGGATACGAGCAGTACTTC. Translated, it gives CAWSRTGIGYEQYF.